This T cell receptor beta chain originates from a study of blood T cells in healthy people across ages. Notes on this clonotype: The antigen remains undetermined. An end of the junction differs from the germline gene, which may be a read error.

Overall study findings and caveats: There were more naive CD4+ cells and higher diversity in long-lived donors than in aged donors.

Together with a sample-barcoded 5' primer, a J-beta primer mix was included in a second PCR lasting about 7 to 11 cycles. TCRdb used MiXCR to reprocess the 5' RACE reads, holding one entry per CDR3 protein. Of around 1,800,000 distinct CDR3 sequences listed, approximately 40% are singletons. The CDR3 contains 14 residues. The clonotype was recovered from a human donor in good health. This sequence joins TRBV12-3 or TRBV12-4 and TRBJ2-2; weak D call: TRBD1 (5 bases). Sequencing input: blood. CDR3 bases: TGTGCCTGCAGCCCCGGCAGGGTTACCGGGGAGCTGTTTTTT. Its protein is CACSPGRVTGELFF.